This TCR beta chain was captured in a study of identical twins. General study findings and limits: Clonotypes of the beta chain that were abundant in cord blood carried fewer insertions (memory repertoires showed none).

This clonotype was picked up many times. Its specificity is not known. TCRdb re-called the 5' RACE reads with MiXCR, one entry per CDR3 protein. The profile covers roughly 710,000 distinct CDR3 sequences, with less than 7% appearing a single time and around 1.9% taken by the ten largest. J gave up 2 bases and V 7 bases, and 1 base lay outside the gene matches. The CDR3 runs 12 residues. Germline loops: CDR1 SQVTM, CDR2 ANQGSEA. The source is a man aged 18 to 30 in good health. The specimen sequenced was naive T cells sorted from blood. V and J are TRBV29-1 and TRBJ2-3; 9 nucleotides match TRBD2. In DNA, the CDR3 is TGCAGCGCTAGCGGGACCACAGATACGCAGTATTTT. This gives the protein CSASGTTDTQYF.